The entry below describes one T cell receptor (beta chain). Per the original data handling: Scientists estimated how many nucleated cells there were by amplifying reference gene primers. Only in-frame clones appear in the TCRdb table, and some are missing; sequencing was by immunoSEQ multiplex PCR. The V and J calls and clone size come from that table; D and trimming were worked out from the DNA. The sample has over 150,000 clones, 86% seen once; the top ten hold around 20%. This sample was included in a study of blood T cell repertoires in COVID-19. In the study overall: COVID-19 samples collected from the United States, Italy and Spain covered acute and convalescent phases. T cells, B-cell-depleted T cells, or PBMCs supplied cDNA or gDNA.

There are 13 residues in the CDR3. Germline V gene data show CDR1 as SGHDN and CDR2 as FVKESK. The ends were cut back, 1 base at V and 6 bases at J, with 10 bases in the middle. Sequencing used peripheral blood. This receptor was taken from a man between 65 and 80 years old with active or convalescent COVID-19. This chain joins TRBV14 and TRBJ2-7; D gene unclear. CDR3 in DNA: TGTGCCAGCAGCCAAGCTCTATTTGGCGAGCAGTACTTC. The encoded protein is CASSQALFGEQYF.